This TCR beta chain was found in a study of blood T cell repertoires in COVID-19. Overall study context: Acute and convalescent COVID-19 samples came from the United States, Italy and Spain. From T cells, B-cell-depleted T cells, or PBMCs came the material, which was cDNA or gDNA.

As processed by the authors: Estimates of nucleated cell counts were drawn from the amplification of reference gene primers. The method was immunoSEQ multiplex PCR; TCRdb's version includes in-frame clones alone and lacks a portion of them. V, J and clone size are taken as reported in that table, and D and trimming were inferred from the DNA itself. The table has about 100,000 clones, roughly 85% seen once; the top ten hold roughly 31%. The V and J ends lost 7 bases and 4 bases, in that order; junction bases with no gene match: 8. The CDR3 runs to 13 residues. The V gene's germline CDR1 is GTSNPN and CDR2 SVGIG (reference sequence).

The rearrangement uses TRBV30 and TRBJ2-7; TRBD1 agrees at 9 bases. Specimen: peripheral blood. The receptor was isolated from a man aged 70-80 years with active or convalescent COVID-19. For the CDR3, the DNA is TGTGCCTTCCGGGACAGGGACCCTTACGAGCAGTACTTC. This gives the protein CAFRDRDPYEQYF.